The present T cell receptor beta chain was sequenced within a study of Ad26.COV2.S vaccination and SARS-CoV-2 variants. Study-level results: The study found higher spike-specific TCR breadth in vaccine than placebo recipients.

Treatment described: 15 to 20 received Ad26.COV2.S at low or high dose, single or two shots; about 5 received placebo; per-sample allocation not given. Samples were taken on day 63 after the first vaccine or placebo injection. Expression of Wuhan-strain SARS-CoV-2 spike came from the Ad26 vector that formed the vaccine. Comments on this clone: What it recognizes is unknown.

The assay was immunoSEQ multiplex PCR, and TCRdb's table has in-frame clones only and misses some. The sample has roughly 420,000 clones, roughly 88% seen once. This sample comprised peripheral blood, obtained in a trial of Ad26.COV2.S vaccine versus placebo. The sequence was obtained from a person between 18 and 60 years old who received the Ad26.COV2.S COVID-19 vaccine or a placebo.

The CDR3: CATSGGVTGGVVGDTQYF. The CDR3 DNA is TGTGCCACCAGTGGCGGGGTGACAGGGGGGGTAGTGGGAGATACGCAGTATTTT. V gene TRBV24-1 combines with J gene TRBJ2-3, with 9 nucleotides matching TRBD1. Trimming removed 5 bases from V and 5 bases from J; junction bases left unmatched: 16. Germline V gene lookup returns CDR1 KGHDR and CDR2 SFDVKD. The CDR3 has 18 residues.